This TCR beta chain stems from a study of beta chain features in type 1 diabetes. Study information: Over all samples combined, around 110 million sorted cells were examined. Overall study results and limits: Type 1 diabetes patients had moderately but significantly shorter TCRB CDR3s in all four CD4+ subsets.

Researchers reported sorting CD4+ naive, central memory, regulatory and stem cell-like memory cells via CD45RO/CCR7/CD25/CD127/CD95/CD27. Investigators reverse transcribed all isolated RNA, so they sequenced expressed TCRB transcripts. The method was immunoSEQ multiplex PCR; TCRdb's version includes in-frame clones alone and lacks a portion of them. The table has 300,000 to 400,000 clones, 8% to 10% seen once. On this clone itself: The antigen remains undetermined.

Germline V lookup: CDR1 SGHTA, CDR2 FQGNSA. The CDR3 is made up of 14 amino acids. V was clipped by 0 bases and J by 5 bases, with 10 bases between them. The chain combines TRBV7-2 with TRBJ2-5, with D possibly being TRBD2 (6 bases). The receptor was isolated from a man aged 25-40 years with type 1 diabetes. Sequencing used central memory CD4+ T cells from blood. In nucleotides, the CDR3 is TGTGCCAGCAGCTTAGCCCGGGAGACGGAGACCCAGTACTTC. It yields the protein CASSLARETETQYF.